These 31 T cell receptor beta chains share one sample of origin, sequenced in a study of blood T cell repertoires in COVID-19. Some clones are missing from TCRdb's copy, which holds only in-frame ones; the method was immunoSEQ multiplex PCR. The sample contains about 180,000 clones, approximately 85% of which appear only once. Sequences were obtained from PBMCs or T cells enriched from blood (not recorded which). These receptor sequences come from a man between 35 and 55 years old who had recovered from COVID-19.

CDR3 in DNA: TGCGCCAGCAGCGAGAACACTAATGAAAAACTGTTTTTT. Translating gives CASSENTNEKLFF. This chain uses TRBV5-1 with TRBJ1-4; no definite D call. This CDR3 is built from 13 residues. CDR1 is SGHRS, CDR2 YFSETQ, per germline. Trimming took off 4 bases at V and 2 bases at J, with 6 bases between the two ends.

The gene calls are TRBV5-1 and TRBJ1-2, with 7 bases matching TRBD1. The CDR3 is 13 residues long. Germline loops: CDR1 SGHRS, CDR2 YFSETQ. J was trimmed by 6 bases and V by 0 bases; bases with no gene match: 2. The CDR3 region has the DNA TGCGCCAGCAGCTTGGGGCAGGGGGATGGCTACACCTTC. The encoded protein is CASSLGQGDGYTF.

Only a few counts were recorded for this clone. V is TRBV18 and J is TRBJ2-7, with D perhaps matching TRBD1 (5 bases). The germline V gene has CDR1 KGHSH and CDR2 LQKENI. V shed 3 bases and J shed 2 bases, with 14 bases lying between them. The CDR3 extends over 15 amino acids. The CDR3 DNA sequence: TGTGCCAGCTCACCCGGACAACAGAGGACCTACGAGCAGTACTTC. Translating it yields CASSPGQQRTYEQYF.

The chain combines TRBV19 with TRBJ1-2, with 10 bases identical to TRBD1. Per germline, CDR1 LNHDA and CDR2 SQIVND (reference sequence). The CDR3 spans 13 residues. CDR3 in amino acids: CATGGRVNYGYTF. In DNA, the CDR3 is TGTGCGACAGGGGGCCGGGTCAACTATGGCTACACCTTC.

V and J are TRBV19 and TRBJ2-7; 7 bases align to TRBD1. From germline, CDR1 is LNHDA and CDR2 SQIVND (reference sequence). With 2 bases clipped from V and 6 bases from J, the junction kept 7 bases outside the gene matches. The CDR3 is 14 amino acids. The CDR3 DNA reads TGTGCCAGTAGTATACCCCGGACAGGCAGCGAGCAGTACTTC. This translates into CASSIPRTGSEQYF.

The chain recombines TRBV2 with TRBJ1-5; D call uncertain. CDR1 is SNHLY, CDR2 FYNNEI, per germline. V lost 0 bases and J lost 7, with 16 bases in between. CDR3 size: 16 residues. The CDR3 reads CASSEALRVGEQPQHF. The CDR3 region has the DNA TGTGCCAGCAGTGAAGCGCTGAGGGTCGGCGAGCAGCCCCAGCATTTT.

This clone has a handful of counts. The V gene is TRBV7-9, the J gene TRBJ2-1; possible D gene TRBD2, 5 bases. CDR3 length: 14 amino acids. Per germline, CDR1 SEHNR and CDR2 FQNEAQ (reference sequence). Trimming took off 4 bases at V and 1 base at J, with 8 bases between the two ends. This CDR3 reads CASSSPGSYNEQFF. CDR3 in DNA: TGTGCCAGCAGCTCACCGGGATCCTACAATGAGCAGTTCTTC.

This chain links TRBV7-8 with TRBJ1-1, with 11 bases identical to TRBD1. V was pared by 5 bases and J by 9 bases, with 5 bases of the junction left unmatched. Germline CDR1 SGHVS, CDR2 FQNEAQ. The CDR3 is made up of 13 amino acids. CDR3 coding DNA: TGTGCCAGCAGCCAGGGGACAGGGGGGAAAGCTTTCTTT. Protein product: CASSQGTGGKAFF. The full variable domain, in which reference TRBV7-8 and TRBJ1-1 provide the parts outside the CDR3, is GAGVSQSPRYKVAKRGQDVALRCDPISGHVSLFWYQQALGQGPEFLTYFQNEAQLDKSGLPSDRFFAERPEGSVSTLKIQRTQQEDSAVYLCASSQGTGGKAFFGQGTRLTVV.

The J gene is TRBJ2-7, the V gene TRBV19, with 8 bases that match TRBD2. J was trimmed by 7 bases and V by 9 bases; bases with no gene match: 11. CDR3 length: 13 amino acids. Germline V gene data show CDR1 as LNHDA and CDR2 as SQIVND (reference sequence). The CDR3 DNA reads TGTGCCAGCGCCTCCCGGACTAGCAAAGAGCAGTACTTC. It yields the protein CASASRTSKEQYF.

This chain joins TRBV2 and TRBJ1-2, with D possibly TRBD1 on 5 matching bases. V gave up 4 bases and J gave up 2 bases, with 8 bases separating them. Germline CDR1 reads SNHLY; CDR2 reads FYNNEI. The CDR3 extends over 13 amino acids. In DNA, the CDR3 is TGTGCCAGCAGTGGGGCAGGGAACTATGGCTACACCTTC. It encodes CASSGAGNYGYTF.

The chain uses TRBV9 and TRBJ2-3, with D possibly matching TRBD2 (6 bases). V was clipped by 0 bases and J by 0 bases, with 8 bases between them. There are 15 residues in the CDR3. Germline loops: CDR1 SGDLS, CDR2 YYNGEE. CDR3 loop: CASSVAGTSTDTQYF. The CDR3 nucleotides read TGTGCCAGCAGCGTAGCGGGGACTAGCACAGATACGCAGTATTTT. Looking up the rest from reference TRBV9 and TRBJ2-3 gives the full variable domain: DSGVTQTPKHLITATGQRVTLRCSPRSGDLSVYWYQQSLDQGLQFLIQYYNGEERAKGNILERFSAQQFPDLHSELNLSSLELGDSALYFCASSVAGTSTDTQYFGPGTRLTVL.

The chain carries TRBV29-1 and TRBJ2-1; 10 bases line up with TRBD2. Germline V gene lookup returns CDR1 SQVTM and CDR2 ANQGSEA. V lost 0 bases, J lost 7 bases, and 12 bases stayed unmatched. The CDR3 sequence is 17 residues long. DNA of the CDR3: TGCAGCGTTGAAGATGAGAGGGCTAGCGGGAGCCCAAATGAGCAGTTCTTC. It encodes CSVEDERASGSPNEQFF.

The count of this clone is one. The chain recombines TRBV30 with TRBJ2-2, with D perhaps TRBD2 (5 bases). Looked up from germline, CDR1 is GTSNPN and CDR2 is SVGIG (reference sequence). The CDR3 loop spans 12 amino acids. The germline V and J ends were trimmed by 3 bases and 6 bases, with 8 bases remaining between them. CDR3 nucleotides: TGTGCCTGGAGACGGGAAGCCGGGGAGCTGTTTTTT. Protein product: CAWRREAGELFF.

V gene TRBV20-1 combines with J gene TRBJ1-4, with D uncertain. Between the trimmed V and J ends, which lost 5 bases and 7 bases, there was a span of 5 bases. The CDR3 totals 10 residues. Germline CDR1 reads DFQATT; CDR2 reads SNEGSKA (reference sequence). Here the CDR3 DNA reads TGCAGTGCTTTCAGTGAAAAACTGTTTTTT. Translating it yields CSAFSEKLFF.

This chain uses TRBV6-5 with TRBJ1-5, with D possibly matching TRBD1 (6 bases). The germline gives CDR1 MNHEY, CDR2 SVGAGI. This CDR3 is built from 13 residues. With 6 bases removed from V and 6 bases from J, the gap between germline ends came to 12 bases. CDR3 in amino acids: CASRGQSLQPQHF. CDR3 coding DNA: TGTGCCAGCAGAGGACAGAGCCTTCAGCCCCAGCATTTT.

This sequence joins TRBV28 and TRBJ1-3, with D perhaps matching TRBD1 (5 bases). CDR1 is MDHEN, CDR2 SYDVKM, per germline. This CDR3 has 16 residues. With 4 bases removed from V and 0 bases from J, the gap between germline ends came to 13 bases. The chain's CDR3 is CASSSIRQSSGNTIYF. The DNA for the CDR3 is TGTGCCAGCAGTTCCATAAGACAGAGCTCTGGAAACACCATATATTTT.

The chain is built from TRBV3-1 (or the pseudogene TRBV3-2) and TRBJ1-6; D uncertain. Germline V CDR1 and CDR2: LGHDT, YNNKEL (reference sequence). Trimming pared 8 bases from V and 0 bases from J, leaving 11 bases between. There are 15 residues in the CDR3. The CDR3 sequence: CASGPAYSYNSPLHF. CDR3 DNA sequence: TGTGCCAGCGGGCCCGCTTACTCCTATAATTCACCCCTCCACTTT.

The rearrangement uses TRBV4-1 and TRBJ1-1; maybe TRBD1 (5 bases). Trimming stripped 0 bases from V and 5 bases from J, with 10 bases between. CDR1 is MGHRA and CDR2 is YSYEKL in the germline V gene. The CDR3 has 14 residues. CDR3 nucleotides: TGCGCCAGCAGCCAAGAAAGTAGACAGACTGAAGCTTTCTTT. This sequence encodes CASSQESRQTEAFF.

The DNA for the CDR3 is TGTGCCAGCAGCGGTCTCTATAATTCACCCCTCCACTTT. This codes for CASSGLYNSPLHF. The V and J genes are TRBV9 and TRBJ1-6; no firm D call. The germline V and J ends were trimmed by 3 bases and 3 bases, with 4 bases remaining between them. The germline V gene encodes CDR1 SGDLS and CDR2 YYNGEE. This CDR3 is 13 amino acids long.

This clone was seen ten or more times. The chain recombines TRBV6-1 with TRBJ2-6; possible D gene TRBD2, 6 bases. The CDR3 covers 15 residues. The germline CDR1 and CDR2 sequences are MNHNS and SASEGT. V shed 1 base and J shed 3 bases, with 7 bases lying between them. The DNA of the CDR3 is TGTGCCAGCAGTGAAGAGGGAGGTGGGGCCAACGTCCTGACTTTC. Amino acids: CASSEEGGGANVLTF.

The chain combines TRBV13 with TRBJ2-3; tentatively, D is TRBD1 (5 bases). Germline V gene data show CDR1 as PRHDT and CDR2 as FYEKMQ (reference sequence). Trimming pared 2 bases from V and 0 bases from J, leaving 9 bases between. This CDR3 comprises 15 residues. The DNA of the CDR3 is TGTGCCAGCAGCTTACAGGGTTTTAGCACAGATACGCAGTATTTT. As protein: CASSLQGFSTDTQYF.

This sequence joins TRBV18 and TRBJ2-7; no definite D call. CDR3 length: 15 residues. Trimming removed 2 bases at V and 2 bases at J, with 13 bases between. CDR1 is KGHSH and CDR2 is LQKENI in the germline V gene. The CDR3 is CASSPVSENPYEQYF. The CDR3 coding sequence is TGTGCCAGCTCACCAGTCAGTGAAAACCCCTACGAGCAGTACTTC. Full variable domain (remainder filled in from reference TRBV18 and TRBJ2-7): NAGVMQNPRHLVRRRGQEARLRCSPMKGHSHVYWYRQLPEEGLKFMVYLQKENIIDESGMPKERFSAEFPKEGPSILRIQQVVRGDSAAYFCASSPVSENPYEQYFGPGTRLTVT.

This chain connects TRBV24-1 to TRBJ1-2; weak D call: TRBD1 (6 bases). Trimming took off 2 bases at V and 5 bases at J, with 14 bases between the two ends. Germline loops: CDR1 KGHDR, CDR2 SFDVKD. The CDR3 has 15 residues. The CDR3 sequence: CATSDYTGQTYGYTF. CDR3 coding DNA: TGTGCCACCAGTGATTATACGGGACAAACTTATGGCTACACCTTC.

The CDR3 coding sequence is TGCGCCAGCAGCTTGGAGGGTCTAGCGTGGGTGAACACTGAAGCTTTCTTT. The encoded protein is CASSLEGLAWVNTEAFF. V gene TRBV5-1 combines with J gene TRBJ1-1; D unresolved. Germline V gives CDR1 SGHRS, CDR2 YFSETQ. CDR3 length: 17 amino acids. Between the trimmed V and J ends, which lost 0 bases and 0 bases, there was a span of 15 bases. Using reference TRBV5-1 and TRBJ1-1 for the parts outside the CDR3, the full variable domain is KAGVTQTPRYLIKTRGQQVTLSCSPISGHRSVSWYQQTPGQGLQFLFEYFSETQRNKGNFPGRFSGRQFSNSRSEMNVSTLELGDSALYLCASSLEGLAWVNTEAFFGQGTRLTVV.

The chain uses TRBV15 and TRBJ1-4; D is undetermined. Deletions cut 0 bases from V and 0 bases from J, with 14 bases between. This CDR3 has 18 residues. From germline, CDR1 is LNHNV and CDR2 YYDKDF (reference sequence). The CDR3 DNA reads TGTGCCACCAGCAGAGATATTTCCGGGGATGCAACTAATGAAAAACTGTTTTTT. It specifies CATSRDISGDATNEKLFF.

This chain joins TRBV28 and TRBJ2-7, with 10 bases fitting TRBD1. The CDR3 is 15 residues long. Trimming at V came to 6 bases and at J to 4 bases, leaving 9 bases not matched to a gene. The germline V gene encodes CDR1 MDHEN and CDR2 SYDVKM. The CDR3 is CASSWGGQGGYEQYF. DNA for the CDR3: TGTGCCAGCAGCTGGGGCGGACAGGGGGGGTACGAGCAGTACTTC.

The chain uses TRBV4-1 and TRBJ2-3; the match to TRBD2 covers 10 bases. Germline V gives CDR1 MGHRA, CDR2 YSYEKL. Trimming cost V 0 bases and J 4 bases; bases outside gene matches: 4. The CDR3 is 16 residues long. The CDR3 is CASSQDASGGADTQYF. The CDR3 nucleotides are TGCGCCAGCAGCCAAGATGCCAGCGGGGGGGCAGATACGCAGTATTTT.

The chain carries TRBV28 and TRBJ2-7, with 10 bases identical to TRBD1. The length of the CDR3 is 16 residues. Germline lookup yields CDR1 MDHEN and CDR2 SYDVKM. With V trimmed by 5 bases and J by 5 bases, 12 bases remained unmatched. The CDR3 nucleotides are TGTGCCAGCAGTCCCCCCGGGGGGACAGGGGCCAACGAGCAGTACTTC. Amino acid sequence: CASSPPGGTGANEQYF.

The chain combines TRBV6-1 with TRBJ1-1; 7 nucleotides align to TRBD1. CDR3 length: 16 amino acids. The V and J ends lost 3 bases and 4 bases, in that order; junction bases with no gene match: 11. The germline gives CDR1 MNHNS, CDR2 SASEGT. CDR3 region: CASSDPGGTGRTEAFF. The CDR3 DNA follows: TGTGCCAGCAGTGACCCAGGGGGAACCGGACGCACTGAAGCTTTCTTT.

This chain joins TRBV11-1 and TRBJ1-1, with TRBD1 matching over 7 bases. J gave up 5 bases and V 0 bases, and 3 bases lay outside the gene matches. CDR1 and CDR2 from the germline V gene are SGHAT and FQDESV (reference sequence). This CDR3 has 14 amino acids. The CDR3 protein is CASSLAQGGTEAFF. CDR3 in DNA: TGTGCCAGCAGCTTAGCGCAGGGGGGAACTGAAGCTTTCTTT. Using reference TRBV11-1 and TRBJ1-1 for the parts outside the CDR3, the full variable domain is EAEVAQSPRYKITEKSQAVAFWCDPISGHATLYWYRQILGQGPELLVQFQDESVVDDSQLPKDRFSAERLKGVDSTLKIQPAELGDSAMYLCASSLAQGGTEAFFGQGTRLTVV.

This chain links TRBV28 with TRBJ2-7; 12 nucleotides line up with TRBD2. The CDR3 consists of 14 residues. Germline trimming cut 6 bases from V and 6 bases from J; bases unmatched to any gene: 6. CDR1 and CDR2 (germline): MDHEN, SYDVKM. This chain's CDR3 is CASSPTSGSREQYF. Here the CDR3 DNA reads TGTGCCAGCAGCCCGACTAGCGGGAGTCGCGAGCAGTACTTC.